This entry concerns a single T cell receptor (beta chain). This clone has only a few counts. The target of this receptor is not known. Within one base of it there is no much larger clone, and no base qualities were kept. V loses 8 bases, J loses 2 bases, and the germline ends lie 18 bases apart. Including cysteine and phenylalanine, the CDR3 has 15 amino acids. Just CDR3 DNA is preserved here, 45 bases in frame from base 1. The germline V gene (reference sequence) gives CDR1 as LGHDT and CDR2 as YNNKEL. This record comes from a study of metastatic and nonmetastatic thyroid tumors (dated by TCRdb to the early 2020s). Some background on the complete study: Repertoires were compared across peripheral blood and tumor or nodule tissue samples from malignant and benign thyroid patients.

None of the patients had been given any treatment before thyroid surgery. Patient clinical samples collected from the early 2010s to the late 2010s were retrospectively analysed using T-cell receptor beta sequencing. What the study reported, not specific to this receptor: In both blood and tumor samples, malignant tumors were reported to have significantly higher TCR beta diversity than benign nodules.

The method behind the library was PCR. TCRdb shows the sequencer as Illumina HiSeq 4000. The TCR beta-chain CDR3 region of each patient was profiled by high-throughput sequencing. As for the original processing: CDR3 differences across clinicopathological groups were used to build a classifier for discriminating distant-metastatic papillary thyroid cancer patients. Repertoire diversity was assessed with the Shannon index, and tumor-blood repertoire similarity with the Morisita-Horn index. The public reads were reanalyzed by TCRdb: fastp trimming at Q25, MiXCR alignment, in-frame beta chains only. In this record, the V and J calls reflect TCRdb's handling and not the investigators' own analysis. This sample gives tens of thousands of clones in total; approximately 4.1% of them show up just once. The ten biggest clones cover about a fifth of the sample.

The rearrangement joined TRBV3-1 to TRBJ1-1; there is no confident call for the D gene. The clonotype originates from a female donor with papillary thyroid cancer or a benign thyroid nodule (not recorded which). Some clones in this sample may be carry-over from other donors' samples. Sequenced input: blood. The CDR3 in this case is CASSRARLGNTEAFF. The sequence in DNA is TGTGCCAGCTCCCGGGCCCGTTTAGGAAACACTGAAGCTTTCTTT.